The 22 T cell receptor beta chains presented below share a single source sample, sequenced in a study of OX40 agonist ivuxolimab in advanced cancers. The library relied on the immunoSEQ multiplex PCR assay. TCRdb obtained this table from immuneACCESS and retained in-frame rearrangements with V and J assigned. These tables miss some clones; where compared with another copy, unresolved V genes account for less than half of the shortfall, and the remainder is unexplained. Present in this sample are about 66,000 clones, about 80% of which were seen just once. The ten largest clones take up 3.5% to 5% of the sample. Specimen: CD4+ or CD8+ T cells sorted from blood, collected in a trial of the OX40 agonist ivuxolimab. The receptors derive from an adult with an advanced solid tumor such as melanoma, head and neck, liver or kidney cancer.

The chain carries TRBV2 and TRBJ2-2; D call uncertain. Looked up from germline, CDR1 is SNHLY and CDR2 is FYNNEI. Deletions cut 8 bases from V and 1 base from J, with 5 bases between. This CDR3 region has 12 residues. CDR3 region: CASLGNTGELFF. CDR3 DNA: TGTGCCAGCCTTGGGAACACCGGGGAGCTGTTTTTT.

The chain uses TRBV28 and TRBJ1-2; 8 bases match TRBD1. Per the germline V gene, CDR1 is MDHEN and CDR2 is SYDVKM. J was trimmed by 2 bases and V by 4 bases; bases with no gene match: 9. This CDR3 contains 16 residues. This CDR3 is CASSSPKRTGNYGYTF. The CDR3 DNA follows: TGTGCCAGCAGTTCCCCGAAAAGGACAGGGAACTATGGCTACACCTTC.

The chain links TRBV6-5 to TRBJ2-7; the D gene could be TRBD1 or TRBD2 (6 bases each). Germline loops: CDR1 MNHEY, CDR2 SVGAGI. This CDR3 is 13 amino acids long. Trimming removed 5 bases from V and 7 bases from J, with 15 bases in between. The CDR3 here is CASSKEGDVEQYF. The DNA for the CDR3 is TGTGCCAGCAGTAAGGAGGGGGATGTAGAGCAGTACTTC.

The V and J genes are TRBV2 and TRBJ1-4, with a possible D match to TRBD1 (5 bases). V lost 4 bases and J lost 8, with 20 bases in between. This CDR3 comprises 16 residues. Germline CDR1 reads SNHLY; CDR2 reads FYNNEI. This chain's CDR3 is CASSGAHPGLREKLFF. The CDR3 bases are TGTGCCAGCAGTGGGGCCCACCCGGGACTGAGGGAAAAACTGTTTTTT. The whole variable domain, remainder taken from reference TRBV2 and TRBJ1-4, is EPEVTQTPSHQVTQMGQEVILRCVPISNHLYFYWYRQILGQKVEFLVSFYNNEISEKSEIFDDQFSVERPDGSNFTLKIRSTKLEDSAMYFCASSGAHPGLREKLFFGSGTQLSVL.

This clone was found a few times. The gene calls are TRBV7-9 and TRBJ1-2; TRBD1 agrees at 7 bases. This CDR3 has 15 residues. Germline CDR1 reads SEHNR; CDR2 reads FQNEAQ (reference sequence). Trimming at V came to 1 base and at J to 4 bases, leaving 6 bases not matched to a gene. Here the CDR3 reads CASSLDNRGSYGYTF. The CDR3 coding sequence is TGTGCCAGCAGCTTAGACAACAGGGGATCCTATGGCTACACCTTC.

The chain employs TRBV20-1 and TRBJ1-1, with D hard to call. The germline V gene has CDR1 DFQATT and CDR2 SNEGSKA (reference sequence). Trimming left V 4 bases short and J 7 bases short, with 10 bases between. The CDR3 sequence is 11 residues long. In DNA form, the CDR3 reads TGCAGTGCTAAGAGGACCCTTGAAGCTTTCTTT. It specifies CSAKRTLEAFF.

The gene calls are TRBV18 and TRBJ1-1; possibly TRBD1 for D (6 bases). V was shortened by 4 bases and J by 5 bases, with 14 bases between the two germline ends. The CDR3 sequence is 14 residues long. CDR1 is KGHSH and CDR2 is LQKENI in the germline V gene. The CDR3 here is CASSQGQGKTEAFF. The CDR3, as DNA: TGTGCCAGCTCACAGGGTCAGGGGAAGACTGAAGCTTTCTTT.

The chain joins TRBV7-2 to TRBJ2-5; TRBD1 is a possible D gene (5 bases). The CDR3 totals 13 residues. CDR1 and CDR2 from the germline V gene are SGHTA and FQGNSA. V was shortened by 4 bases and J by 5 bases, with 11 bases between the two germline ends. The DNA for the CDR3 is TGTGCCAGCAGCTCAGGGTTTTTGGAGACCCAGTACTTC. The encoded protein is CASSSGFLETQYF. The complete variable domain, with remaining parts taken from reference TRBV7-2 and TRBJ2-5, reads GAGVSQSPSNKVTEKGKDVELRCDPISGHTALYWYRQSLGQGLEFLIYFQGNSAPDKSGLPSDRFSAERTGGSVSTLTIQRTQQEDSAVYLCASSSGFLETQYFGPGTRLLVL.

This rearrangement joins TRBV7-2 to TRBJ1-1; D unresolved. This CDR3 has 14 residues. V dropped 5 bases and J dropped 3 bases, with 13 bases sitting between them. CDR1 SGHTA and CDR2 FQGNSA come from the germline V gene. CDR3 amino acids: CASSPGFGYTEAFF. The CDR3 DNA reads TGTGCCAGCAGCCCAGGTTTCGGGTACACTGAAGCTTTCTTT.

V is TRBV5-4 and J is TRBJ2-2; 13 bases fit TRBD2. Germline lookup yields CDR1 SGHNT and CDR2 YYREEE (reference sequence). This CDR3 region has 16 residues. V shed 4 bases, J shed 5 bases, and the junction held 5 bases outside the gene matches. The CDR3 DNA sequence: TGTGCCAGCAGCCCAGGACTAGCGGGAGTGACCGGGGAGCTGTTTTTT. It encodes CASSPGLAGVTGELFF.

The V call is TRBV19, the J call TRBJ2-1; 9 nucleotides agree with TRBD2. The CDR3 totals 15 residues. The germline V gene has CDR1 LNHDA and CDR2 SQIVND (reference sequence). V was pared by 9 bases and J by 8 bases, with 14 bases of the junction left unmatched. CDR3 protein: CASKTGTSPQHEQFF. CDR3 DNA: TGTGCCAGCAAAACCGGGACTAGCCCACAACATGAGCAGTTCTTC.

The CDR3 DNA reads TGTGCCAGCAGCTCCTCGGGAGTTCGCGGGGAGCTGTTTTTT. Translating it yields CASSSSGVRGELFF. The rearrangement uses TRBV9 and TRBJ2-2, with TRBD2 as a possible D gene (6 bases). V gave up 4 bases and J gave up 7 bases, with 14 bases separating them. Germline V gene lookup returns CDR1 SGDLS and CDR2 YYNGEE. CDR3 length: 14 residues. Full variable domain (outside the CDR3, taken from reference TRBV9 and TRBJ2-2): DSGVTQTPKHLITATGQRVTLRCSPRSGDLSVYWYQQSLDQGLQFLIQYYNGEERAKGNILERFSAQQFPDLHSELNLSSLELGDSALYFCASSSSGVRGELFFGEGSRLTVL.

CDR3 sequence reads: CASSLGLAGGRDTQYF. CDR3 nucleotides: TGTGCCAGCAGCTTAGGACTAGCGGGGGGACGGGATACGCAGTATTTT. J is TRBJ2-3 and V is TRBV5-4; 14 nucleotides agree with TRBD2. CDR3 length equals 16 residues. CDR1 is SGHNT, CDR2 YYREEE, per germline (reference sequence). Trimming at V came to 2 bases and at J to 6 bases, leaving 5 bases not matched to a gene.

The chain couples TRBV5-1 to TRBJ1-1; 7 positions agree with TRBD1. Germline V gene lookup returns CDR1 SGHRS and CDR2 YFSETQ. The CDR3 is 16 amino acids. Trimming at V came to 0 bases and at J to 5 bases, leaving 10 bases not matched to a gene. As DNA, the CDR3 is TGCGCCAGCAGCTTGGTGATGGGGACAGTCTCGACTGAAGCTTTCTTT. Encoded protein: CASSLVMGTVSTEAFF.

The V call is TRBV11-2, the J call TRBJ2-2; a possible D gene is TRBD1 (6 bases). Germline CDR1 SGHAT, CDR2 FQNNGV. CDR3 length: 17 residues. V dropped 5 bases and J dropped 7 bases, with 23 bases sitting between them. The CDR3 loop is CASSPLPQGILVGELFF. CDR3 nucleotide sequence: TGTGCCAGCAGCCCCCTTCCTCAGGGGATCCTCGTCGGGGAGCTGTTTTTT.

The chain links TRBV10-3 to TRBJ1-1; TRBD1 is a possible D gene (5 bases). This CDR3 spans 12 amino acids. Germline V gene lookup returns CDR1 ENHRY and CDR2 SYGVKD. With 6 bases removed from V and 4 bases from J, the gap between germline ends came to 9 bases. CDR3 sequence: CAIRPQGTEAFF. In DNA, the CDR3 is TGTGCCATCAGGCCGCAGGGCACTGAAGCTTTCTTT.

CDR3 DNA: TGTGCCAGCAGCTTAGGGGTTACGAATGAGCAGTTCTTC. Amino acids: CASSLGVTNEQFF. This chain connects TRBV7-9 to TRBJ2-1; unclear D gene. The CDR3 length is 13 residues. V dropped 1 base and J dropped 7 bases, with 8 bases sitting between them. CDR1 and CDR2 from the germline V gene are SEHNR and FQNEAQ (reference sequence).

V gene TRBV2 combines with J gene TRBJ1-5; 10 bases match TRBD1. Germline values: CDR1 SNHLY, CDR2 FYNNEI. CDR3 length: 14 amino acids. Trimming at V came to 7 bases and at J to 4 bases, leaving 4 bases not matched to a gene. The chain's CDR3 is CASMPGQGNQPQHF. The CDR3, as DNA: TGTGCCAGCATGCCGGGACAGGGGAATCAGCCCCAGCATTTT.

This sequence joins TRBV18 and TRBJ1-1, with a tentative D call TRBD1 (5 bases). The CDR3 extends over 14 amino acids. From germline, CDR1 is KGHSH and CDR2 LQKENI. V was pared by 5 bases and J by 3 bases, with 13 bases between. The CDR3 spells CASSSPRGDTEAFF. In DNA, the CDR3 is TGTGCCAGCTCATCGCCCCGGGGGGACACTGAAGCTTTCTTT.

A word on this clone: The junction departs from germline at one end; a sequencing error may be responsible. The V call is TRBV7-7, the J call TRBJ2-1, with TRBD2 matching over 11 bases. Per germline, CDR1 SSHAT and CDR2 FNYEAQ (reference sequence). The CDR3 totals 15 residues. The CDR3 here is CASSPFSGGVSEQFF. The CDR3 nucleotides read TGTGCTAGCAGCCCCTTTAGCGGGGGGGTATCTGAGCAGTTCTTC.

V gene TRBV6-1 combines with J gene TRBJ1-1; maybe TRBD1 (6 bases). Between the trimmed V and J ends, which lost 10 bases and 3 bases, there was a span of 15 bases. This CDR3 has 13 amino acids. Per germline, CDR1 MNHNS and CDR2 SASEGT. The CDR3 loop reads CATGFKGDTEAFF. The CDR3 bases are TGTGCCACCGGTTTTAAGGGGGACACTGAAGCTTTCTTT.

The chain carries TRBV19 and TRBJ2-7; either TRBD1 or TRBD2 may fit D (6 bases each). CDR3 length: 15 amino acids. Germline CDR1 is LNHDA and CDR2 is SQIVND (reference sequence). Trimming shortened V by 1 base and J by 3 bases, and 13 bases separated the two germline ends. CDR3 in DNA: TGTGCCAGTAGTATAGCGGGGGCCGAGAACTACGAGCAGTACTTC. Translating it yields CASSIAGAENYEQYF.